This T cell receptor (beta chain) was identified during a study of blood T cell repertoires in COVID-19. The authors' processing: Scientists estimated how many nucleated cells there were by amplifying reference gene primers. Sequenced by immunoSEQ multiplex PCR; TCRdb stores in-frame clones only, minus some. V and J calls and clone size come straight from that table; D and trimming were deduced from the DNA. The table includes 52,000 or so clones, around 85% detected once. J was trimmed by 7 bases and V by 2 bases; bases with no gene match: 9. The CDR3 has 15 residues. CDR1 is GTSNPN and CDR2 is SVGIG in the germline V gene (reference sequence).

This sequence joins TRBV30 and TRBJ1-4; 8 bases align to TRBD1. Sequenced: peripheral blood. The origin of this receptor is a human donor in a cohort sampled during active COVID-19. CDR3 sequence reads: CAWSSYGQGIEKLFF. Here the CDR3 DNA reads TGTGCCTGGAGTTCCTATGGACAGGGAATTGAAAAACTGTTTTTT.